The entry below describes one TCR beta chain. Original methodology: Reference gene primers were amplified, and this amplification served to estimate nucleated cell counts. Generated by immunoSEQ multiplex PCR, the TCRdb table keeps only in-frame clones and is missing some. V, J and clone size are taken as reported in that table, and D and trimming were inferred from the DNA itself. The sample has approximately 210,000 clones, around four fifths seen once. This entry belongs to a study of blood T cell repertoires in COVID-19. In the study overall: Some COVID-19 samples were acute and others convalescent; all came from the United States, Italy and Spain. T cells, B-cell-depleted T cells, or PBMCs provided the cDNA or gDNA that served as material.

V shed 4 bases, J shed 4 bases, and the junction held 12 bases outside the gene matches. The germline gives CDR1 SGHRS, CDR2 YFSETQ. The CDR3 consists of 16 residues. Sequenced sample: peripheral blood. The chain links TRBV5-1 to TRBJ2-5; 8 bases map to TRBD2. This receptor was obtained from a man younger than 45 with active or convalescent COVID-19. The CDR3 region has the DNA TGCGCCAGCAGCGCCCGGGCCGGGAGGGCCGGAGAGACCCAGTACTTC. Its translation is CASSARAGRAGETQYF.